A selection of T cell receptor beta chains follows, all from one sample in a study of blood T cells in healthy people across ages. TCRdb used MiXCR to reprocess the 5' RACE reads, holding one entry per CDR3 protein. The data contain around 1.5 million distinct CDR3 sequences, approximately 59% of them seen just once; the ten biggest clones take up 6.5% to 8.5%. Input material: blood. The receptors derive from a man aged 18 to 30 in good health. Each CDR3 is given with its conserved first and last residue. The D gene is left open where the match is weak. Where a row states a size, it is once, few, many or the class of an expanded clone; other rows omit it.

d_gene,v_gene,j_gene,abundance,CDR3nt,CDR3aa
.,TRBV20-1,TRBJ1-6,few,TGCAGTGCCCGATCCTCACCCCTCCACTTT,CSARSSPLHF
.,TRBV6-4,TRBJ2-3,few,TGTGCCAGCAGTGACTCTTGGGAGAATACGCAGTATTTT,CASSDSWENTQYF
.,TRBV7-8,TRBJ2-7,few,TGTGCCAGCAGTCGACTCGTGAGGGCCTACGAGCAGTACTTC,CASSRLVRAYEQYF
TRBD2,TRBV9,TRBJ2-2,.,TGTGCCAGCAGCGTAACTAGCGGGACCCCAAAGGCCGGGGAGCTGTTTTTT,CASSVTSGTPKAGELFF
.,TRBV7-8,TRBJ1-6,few,TGTGCCAGCAGCCCCCGGAGTTCCTATAATTCACCCCTCCACTTT,CASSPRSSYNSPLHF
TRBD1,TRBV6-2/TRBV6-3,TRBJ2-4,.,TGTGCCAGCAGTTACTCGACAGGGGCCGAGGGCATTCAGTACTTC,CASSYSTGAEGIQYF
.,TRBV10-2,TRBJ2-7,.,TGCGCCAGCAGTGAGTCGCAGGGGCTCGAGCAGTACTTC,CASSESQGLEQYF
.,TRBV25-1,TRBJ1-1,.,TGTGCCACCTTCACAGGGAGGAACACTGAAGCTTTCTTT,CATFTGRNTEAFF
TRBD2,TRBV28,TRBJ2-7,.,TGTGCCAGTTCATCGGTCGGGAGCGGGAGAGGGTACGAGCAGTACTTC,CASSSVGSGRGYEQYF
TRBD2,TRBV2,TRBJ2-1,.,TGTGCCAGCAGTAGGGAACTAGCGGGGGTTAATGAGCAGTTCTTC,CASSRELAGVNEQFF
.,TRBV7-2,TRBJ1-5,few,TGTGCCAGCGGGTCAATTAATCAGCCCCAGCATTTT,CASGSINQPQHF
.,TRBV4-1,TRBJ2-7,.,TGCGCCAGCAGCCAAGTAACGGATTGGGCAGGGGAGACCTACGAGCAGTACTTC,CASSQVTDWAGETYEQYF
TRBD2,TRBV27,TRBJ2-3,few,TGTGCCAGCAGTTTAAGACTAGCAGAACGCACAGATACGCAGTATTTT,CASSLRLAERTDTQYF
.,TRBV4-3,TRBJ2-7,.,TGCGCCAGCAGCCAGGGTAGTGGAGCGCACAGCTACGAGCAGTACTTC,CASSQGSGAHSYEQYF
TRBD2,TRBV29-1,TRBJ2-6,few,TGCAGCGTTGCGGGGGGTGGGGCCAACGTCCTGACTTTC,CSVAGGGANVLTF
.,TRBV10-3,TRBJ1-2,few,TGTGCCATCAGTGAGGGGATTTCTAACTATGGCTACACCTTC,CAISEGISNYGYTF
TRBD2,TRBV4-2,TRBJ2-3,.,TGTGCCAGCAGCCAAGGGACTAGCGAAAGCACAGATACGCAGTATTTT,CASSQGTSESTDTQYF
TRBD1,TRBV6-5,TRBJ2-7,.,TGTGCCAGCAGTTACTCGGGACAGGACTACGAGCAGTACTTC,CASSYSGQDYEQYF
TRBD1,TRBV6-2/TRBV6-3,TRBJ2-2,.,TGTGCCAGCAGTTACTCCAAAACAAGGGGGCGTACGGGGGAGCTGTTTTTT,CASSYSKTRGRTGELFF
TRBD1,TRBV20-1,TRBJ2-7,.,TGCAGTGCTAGAGATCTGGACAGGCCATCCTACGAGCAGTACTTC,CSARDLDRPSYEQYF
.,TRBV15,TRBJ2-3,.,TGTGCCAGCCACCGCGGGTTGGGCACAGATACGCAGTATTTT,CASHRGLGTDTQYF
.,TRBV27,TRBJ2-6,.,TGTGCCAGCAGTCCACTCGGAACAGGCCATTTTAGCTCTGGGGCCAACGTCCTGACTTTC,CASSPLGTGHFSSGANVLTF
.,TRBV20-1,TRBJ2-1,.,TGCAGTGCTAAGTGGGGGGCGAGTGGGAATGAGCAGTTCTTC,CSAKWGASGNEQFF
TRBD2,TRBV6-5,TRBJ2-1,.,TGTGCCAGCAGTTACTCGGGACTAGCGGCCGATGAGCAGTTCTTC,CASSYSGLAADEQFF
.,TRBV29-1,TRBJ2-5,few,TGCAGCGTTGTTTGGCAGGGAGAGACCCAGTACTTC,CSVVWQGETQYF
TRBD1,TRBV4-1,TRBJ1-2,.,TGCGCCAGCAGCCAAGGGGGAACAGGGGGCAACTGTGGCTACACCTTC,CASSQGGTGGNCGYTF
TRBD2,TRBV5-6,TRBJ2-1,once,TGTGCCAGCAGCATCCCGGGACTAGCCCTCAGGGGGAATGAGCAGTTCTTC,CASSIPGLALRGNEQFF
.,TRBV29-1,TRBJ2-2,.,TGCAGCGTTGTTTGGGAGGTCCTCACCGGGGAGCTGTTTTTT,CSVVWEVLTGELFF
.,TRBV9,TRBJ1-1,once,TGTGCCAGCAGCCCCCCGGGTGGGGAGAACACTGAAGCTTTCTTT,CASSPPGGENTEAFF
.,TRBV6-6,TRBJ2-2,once,TGTGCCAGCAGTGATTGGATGGAAACCGGGGAGCTGTTTTTT,CASSDWMETGELFF
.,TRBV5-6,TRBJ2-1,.,TGTGCCAGCAGAAGGGACATCGAGAGCTCCTACAATGAGCAGTTCTTC,CASRRDIESSYNEQFF
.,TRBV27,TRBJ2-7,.,TGTGCCAGCAGTTTGGTTAGGGGCCCGTTCTACGAGCAGTACTTC,CASSLVRGPFYEQYF
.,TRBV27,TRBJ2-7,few,TGTGCCAGCAGTTTATCGCTCCCCTACGAGCAGTACTTC,CASSLSLPYEQYF
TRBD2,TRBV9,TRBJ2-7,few,TGTGCCAGCAGCGATACTAGCGGGGGGTCAATCTACGAGCAGTACTTC,CASSDTSGGSIYEQYF
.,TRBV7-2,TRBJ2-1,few,TGTGCCAGCAGTGCACTAGCCGGCTCCTACAATGAGCAGTTCTTC,CASSALAGSYNEQFF
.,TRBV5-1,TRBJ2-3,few,TGCGCCAGCAGCTTGGTGGGGGATACAAGCACAGATACGCAGTATTTT,CASSLVGDTSTDTQYF
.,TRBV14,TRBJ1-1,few,TGTGCCAGCAGCCAAGCAGAGGGCGTGAACACTGAAGCTTTCTTT,CASSQAEGVNTEAFF
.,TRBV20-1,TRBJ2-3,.,TGCAGTGCCAGAGGGGGGAGCAGAGATACGCAGTATTTT,CSARGGSRDTQYF
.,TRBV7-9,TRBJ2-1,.,TGTGACGGGGCAGGGCAGTTCTTC,CDGAGQFF
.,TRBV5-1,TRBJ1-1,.,TGCGCCAGCAGCTTGGTTGGCAGCCTGGGAATGAACACTGAAGCTTTCTTT,CASSLVGSLGMNTEAFF
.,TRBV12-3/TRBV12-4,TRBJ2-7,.,TGTGCCAGCAGTCCTGGGGCAGCGCTCCCCTACGAGCAGTACTTC,CASSPGAALPYEQYF